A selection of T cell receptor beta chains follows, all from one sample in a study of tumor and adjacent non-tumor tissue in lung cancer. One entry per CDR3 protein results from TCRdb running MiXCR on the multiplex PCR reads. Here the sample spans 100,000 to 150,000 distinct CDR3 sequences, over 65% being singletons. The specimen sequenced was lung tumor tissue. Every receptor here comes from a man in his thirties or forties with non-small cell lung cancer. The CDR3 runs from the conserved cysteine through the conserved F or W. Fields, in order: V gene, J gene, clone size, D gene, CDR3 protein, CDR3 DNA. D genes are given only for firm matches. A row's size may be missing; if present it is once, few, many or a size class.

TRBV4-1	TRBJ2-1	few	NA	CASSQGGSRVVRLDSSSYNEQFF	TGCGCCAGCAGCCAAGGGGGGTCCCGGGTGGTAAGACTAGATTCTAGCTCCTACAATGAGCAGTTCTTC
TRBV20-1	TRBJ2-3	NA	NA	CSVLGLDTDTQYF	TGCAGTGTGTTGGGGCTGGATACGGATACGCAGTATTTT
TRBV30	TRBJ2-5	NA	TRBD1	CAWTPGQGRETQYF	TGTGCCTGGACCCCGGGACAGGGGCGAGAGACCCAGTACTTC
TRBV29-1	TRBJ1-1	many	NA	CSVSDLPGHYTEAFF	TGCAGCGTGTCGGACCTACCCGGTCACTACACTGAAGCTTTCTTT
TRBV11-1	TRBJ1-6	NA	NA	CASSIGQNYNSPLHF	TGTGCCAGCAGCATCGGGCAAAACTATAATTCACCCCTCCACTTT
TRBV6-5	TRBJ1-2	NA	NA	CASHSGEDYGNTF	TGTGCCAGCCATTCCGGGGAGGACTATGGGAACACCTTC
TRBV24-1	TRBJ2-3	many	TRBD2	CATSDVTSGRNTDTQYF	TGTGCCACCAGTGATGTAACTAGCGGCAGGAACACAGATACGCAGTATTTT
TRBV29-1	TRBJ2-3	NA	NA	CSVEFGATDTQYF	TGCAGCGTTGAGTTCGGAGCCACAGATACGCAGTATTTT
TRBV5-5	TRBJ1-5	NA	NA	CASSMQRNQPQQF	TGTGCCAGCAGCATGCAGAGGAATCAGCCCCAGCAATTT
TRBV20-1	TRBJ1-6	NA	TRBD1	CSARVPGTGDPPLHF	TGCAGTGCTAGAGTACCCGGGACAGGAGACCCACCCCTCCACTTT
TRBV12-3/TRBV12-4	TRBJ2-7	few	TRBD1	CASISGTGGVGQYF	TGTGCCAGCATCTCCGGGACAGGGGGAGTCGGGCAGTACTTC
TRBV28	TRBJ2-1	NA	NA	CASSSPITENSSYNEQFF	TGTGCCAGCAGTTCCCCCATAACGGAGAATAGCTCGTACAATGAGCAGTTCTTC
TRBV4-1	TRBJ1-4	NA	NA	CASSLEVATNEKLFF	TGCGCCAGCAGCCTGGAAGTAGCAACTAATGAAAAACTGTTTTTT
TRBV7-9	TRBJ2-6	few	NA	CASSKATGSGANVLTF	TGTGCCAGCAGCAAAGCCACAGGGTCGGGGGCCAACGTCCTGACTTTC
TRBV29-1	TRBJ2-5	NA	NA	CSLVKHPQATQYF	TGCAGCCTTGTCAAACACCCTCAAGCGACCCAGTACTTC
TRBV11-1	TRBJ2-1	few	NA	CASSLLQGMNEQFF	TGTGCCAGCAGCTTACTCCAAGGCATGAATGAGCAGTTCTTC
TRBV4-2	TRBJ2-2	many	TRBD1	CASSQEGGLTGELFF	TGTGCCAGCAGCCAAGAAGGGGGCCTCACCGGGGAGCTGTTTTTT
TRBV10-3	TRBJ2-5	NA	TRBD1	CAISERDREGENQYF	TGTGCCATCAGTGAAAGGGACAGGGAAGGAGAGAACCAGTACTTC
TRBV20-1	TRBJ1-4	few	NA	CSATKLAANEKLFF	TGCAGTGCTACCAAGCTTGCAGCTAATGAAAAACTGTTTTTT
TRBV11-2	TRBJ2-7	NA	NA	CASSLDFNGMIGPSYEQYF	TGTGCCAGCAGCTTAGATTTTAACGGTATGATAGGTCCCTCCTATGAGCAGTACTTC
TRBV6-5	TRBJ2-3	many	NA	CASSSWTVLSTDTQYF	TGTGCCAGCAGTTCCTGGACAGTTTTGAGCACAGATACGCAGTATTTT
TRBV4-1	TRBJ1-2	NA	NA	CASSHGRDSSGYGYTF	TGCGCCAGCAGCCACGGCAGGGATTCCTCCGGCTATGGCTACACCTTC
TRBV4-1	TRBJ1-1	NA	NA	CAGSQVNNIVEAFF	TGCGCCGGCAGCCAAGTTAACAATATCGTTGAAGCTTTCTTT
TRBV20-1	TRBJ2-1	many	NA	CSARLETGGYNEQFF	TGCAGTGCTAGACTAGAGACAGGTGGCTACAATGAGCAGTTCTTC
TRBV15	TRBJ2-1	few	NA	CATSRDVRDASYNEQFF	TGTGCCACCAGCAGAGATGTGAGGGATGCCTCCTACAATGAGCAGTTCTTC
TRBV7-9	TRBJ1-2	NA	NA	CASSLAQSGARGYTF	TGTGCCAGCAGCTTAGCGCAGAGCGGGGCCAGAGGCTACACCTTC
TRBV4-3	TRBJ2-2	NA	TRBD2	CASSQGPSGAGELFF	TGCGCCAGCAGCCAAGGTCCTAGCGGCGCCGGGGAGCTGTTTTTT
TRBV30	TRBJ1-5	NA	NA	CAWTPGGNQPQHF	TGTGCCTGGACTCCTGGCGGCAATCAGCCCCAGCATTTT
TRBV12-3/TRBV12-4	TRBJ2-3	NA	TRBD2	CASRLISGGTDTQYF	TGTGCCAGCAGATTAATTAGCGGGGGCACAGATACGCAATATTTT
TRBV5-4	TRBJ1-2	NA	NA	CASGPPADADGVGYTF	TGTGCCAGCGGGCCCCCCGCGGACGCCGACGGGGTTGGCTACACCTTC
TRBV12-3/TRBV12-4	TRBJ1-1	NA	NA	CASSGPDRVMNTEAFF	TGTGCCAGCAGTGGGCCGGACAGAGTAATGAACACTGAAGCTTTCTTT
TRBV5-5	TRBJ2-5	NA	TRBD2	CASSFSGGEETQYF	TGTGCCAGCAGTTTTAGCGGGGGAGAAGAGACCCAGTACTTC
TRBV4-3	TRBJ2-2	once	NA	CANSQDARTWNTRELFF	TGCGCCAACAGCCAAGACGCCCGAACTTGGAACACCCGGGAACTGTTTTTT
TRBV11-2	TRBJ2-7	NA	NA	CASSLAQGGQYF	TGTGCCAGCAGCTTAGCACAAGGAGGGCAGTACTTC
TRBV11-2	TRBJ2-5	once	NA	CASSSPRGDQETQYF	TGTGCCAGCAGCTCACCCAGGGGGGACCAAGAGACCCAGTACTTC
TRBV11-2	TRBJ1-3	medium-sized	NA	CASSLSHTIYF	TGTGCCAGCAGCCTTAGTCACACCATATATTTT
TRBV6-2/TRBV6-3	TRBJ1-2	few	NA	CASSYSVYGYAF	TGTGCCAGCAGTTACTCCGTCTATGGCTACGCCTTC
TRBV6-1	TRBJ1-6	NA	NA	CACRRQEVIGSPLHF	TGTGCCTGCAGGAGACAGGAAGTTATCGGTTCACCCCTCCACTTT
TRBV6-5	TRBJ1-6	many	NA	CASSRQALTYNSPLHF	TGTGCCAGCAGTCGACAGGCCTTGACTTATAATTCACCCCTCCACTTT
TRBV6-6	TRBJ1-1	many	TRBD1	CASTIGTGVGSAFF	TGTGCCAGCACCATCGGGACAGGGGTCGGTTCCGCTTTCTTT
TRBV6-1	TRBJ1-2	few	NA	CASIPRGDGCTF	TGTGCCAGCATTCCTAGAGGGGATGGCTGCACCTTC
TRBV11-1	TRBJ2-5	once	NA	CASSFDKYQVTQYF	TGTGCCAGTAGCTTCGACAAGTACCAAGTGACCCAGTACTTC
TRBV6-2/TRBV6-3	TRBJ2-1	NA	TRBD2	CANSYTLIGTSFRDEQFF	TGTGCCAACAGTTACACTCTTATCGGGACTAGTTTCAGGGATGAGCAGTTCTTC
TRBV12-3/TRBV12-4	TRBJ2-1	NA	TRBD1	CASSKPPGGLYNEQFF	TGTGCCAGCAGCAAGCCCCCAGGGGGCCTCTACAATGAGCAGTTCTTC
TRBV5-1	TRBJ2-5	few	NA	CASSLYPGAEETQYF	TGCGCCAGCAGCTTGTATCCAGGGGCTGAGGAGACCCAGTACTTC
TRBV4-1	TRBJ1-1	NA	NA	CASSQDRYRANTGAFF	TGCGCCAGCAGCCAAGATCGTTACAGGGCGAACACTGGAGCTTTCTTT
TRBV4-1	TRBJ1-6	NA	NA	CVSSQRGGNSPLHF	TGCGTCAGCAGCCAACGAGGGGGGAATTCACCCCTCCACTTT
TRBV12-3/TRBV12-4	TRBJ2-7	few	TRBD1	CASRTGGYEQYF	TGTGCCAGCAGGACAGGGGGCTACGAGCAGTACTTC